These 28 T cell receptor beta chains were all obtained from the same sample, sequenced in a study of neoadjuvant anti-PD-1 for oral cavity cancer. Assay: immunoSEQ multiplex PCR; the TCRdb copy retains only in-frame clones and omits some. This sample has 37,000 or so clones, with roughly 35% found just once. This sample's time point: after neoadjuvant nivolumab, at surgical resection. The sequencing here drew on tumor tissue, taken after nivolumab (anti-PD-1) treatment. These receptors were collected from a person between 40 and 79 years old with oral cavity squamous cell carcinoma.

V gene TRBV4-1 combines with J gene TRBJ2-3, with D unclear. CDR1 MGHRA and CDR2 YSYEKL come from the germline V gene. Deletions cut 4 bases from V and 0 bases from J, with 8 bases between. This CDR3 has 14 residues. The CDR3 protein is CASSLSVSTDTQYF. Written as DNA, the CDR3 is TGCGCCAGCAGCCTAAGCGTAAGCACAGATACGCAGTATTTT.

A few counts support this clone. This chain's CDR3 is CASGLVTGYTF. The CDR3 DNA follows: TGTGCTAGTGGTTTGGTTACGGGCTACACCTTC. This chain uses TRBV12-5 with TRBJ1-2; no definite D call. Germline V gives CDR1 LGHNT, CDR2 FRNRAP. This CDR3 contains 11 residues. V lost 0 bases, J lost 8 bases, and 4 bases lay in between.

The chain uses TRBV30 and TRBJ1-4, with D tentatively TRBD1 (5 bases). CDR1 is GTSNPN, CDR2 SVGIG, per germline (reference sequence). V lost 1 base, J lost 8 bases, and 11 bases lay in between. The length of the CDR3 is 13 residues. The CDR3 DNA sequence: TGTGCCTGGAGTGCCGGACATTTGGAAAAACTGTTTTTT. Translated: CAWSAGHLEKLFF.

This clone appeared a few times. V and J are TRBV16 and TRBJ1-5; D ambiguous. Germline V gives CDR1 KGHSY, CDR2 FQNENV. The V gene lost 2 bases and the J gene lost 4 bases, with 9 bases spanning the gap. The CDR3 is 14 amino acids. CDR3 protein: CASSQLSGNQPQHF. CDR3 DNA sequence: TGTGCCAGCAGCCAACTCTCCGGTAATCAGCCCCAGCATTTT.

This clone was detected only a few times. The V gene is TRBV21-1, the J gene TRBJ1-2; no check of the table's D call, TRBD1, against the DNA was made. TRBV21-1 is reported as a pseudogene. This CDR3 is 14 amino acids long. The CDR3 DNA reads TGTGCCAGCAGCAAATTGCAGGGATACTATGGCTACACCTTC. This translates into CASSKLQGYYGYTF.

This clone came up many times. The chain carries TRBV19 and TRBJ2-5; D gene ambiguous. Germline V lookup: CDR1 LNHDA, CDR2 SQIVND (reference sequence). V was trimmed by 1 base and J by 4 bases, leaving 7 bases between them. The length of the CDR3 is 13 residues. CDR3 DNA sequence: TGTGCCAGTAGTATAGGACTGCGAGAGACCCAGTACTTC. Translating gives CASSIGLRETQYF.

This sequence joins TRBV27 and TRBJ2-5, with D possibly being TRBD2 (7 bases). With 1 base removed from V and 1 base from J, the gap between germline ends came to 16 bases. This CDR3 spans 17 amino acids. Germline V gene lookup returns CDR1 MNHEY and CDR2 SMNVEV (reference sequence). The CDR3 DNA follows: TGTGCCAGCAGTTTATTCGGAGGTCGGGGGGCCCAAGAGACCCAGTACTTC. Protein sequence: CASSLFGGRGAQETQYF.

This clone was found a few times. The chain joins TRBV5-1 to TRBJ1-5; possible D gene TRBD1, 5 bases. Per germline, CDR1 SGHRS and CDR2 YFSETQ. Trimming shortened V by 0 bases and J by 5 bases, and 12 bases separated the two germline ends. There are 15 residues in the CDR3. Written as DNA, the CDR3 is TGCGCCAGCAGCTTGGTGGGGGGTTTGCATCAGCCCCAGCATTTT. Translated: CASSLVGGLHQPQHF. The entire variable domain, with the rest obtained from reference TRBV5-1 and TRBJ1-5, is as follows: KAGVTQTPRYLIKTRGQQVTLSCSPISGHRSVSWYQQTPGQGLQFLFEYFSETQRNKGNFPGRFSGRQFSNSRSEMNVSTLELGDSALYLCASSLVGGLHQPQHFGDGTRLSIL.

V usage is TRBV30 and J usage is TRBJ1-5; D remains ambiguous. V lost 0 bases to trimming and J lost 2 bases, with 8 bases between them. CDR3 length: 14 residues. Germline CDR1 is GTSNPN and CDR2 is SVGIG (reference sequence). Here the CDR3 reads CAWSVGPGNQPQHF. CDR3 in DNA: TGTGCCTGGAGTGTGGGCCCGGGCAATCAGCCCCAGCATTTT.

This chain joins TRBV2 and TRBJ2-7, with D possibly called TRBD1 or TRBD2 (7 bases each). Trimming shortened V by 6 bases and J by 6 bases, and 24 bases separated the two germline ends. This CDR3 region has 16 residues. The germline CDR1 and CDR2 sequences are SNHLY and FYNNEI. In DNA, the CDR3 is TGTGCCAGCAGGGGAGGGGCCCGAGGTCAGGGGGTCGAGCAGTACTTC. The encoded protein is CASRGGARGQGVEQYF.

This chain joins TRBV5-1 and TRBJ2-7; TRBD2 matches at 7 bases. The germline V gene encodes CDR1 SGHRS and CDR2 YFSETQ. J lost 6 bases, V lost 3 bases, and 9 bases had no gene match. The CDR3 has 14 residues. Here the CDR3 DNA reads TGCGCCAGCAGCTCCTGGGGGGGTGTGACCGAGCAGTACTTC. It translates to CASSSWGGVTEQYF.

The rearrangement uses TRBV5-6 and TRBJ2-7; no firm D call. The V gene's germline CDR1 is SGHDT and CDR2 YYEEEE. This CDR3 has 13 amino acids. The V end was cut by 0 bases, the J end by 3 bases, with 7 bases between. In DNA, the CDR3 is TGTGCCAGCAGCTTGGACAGTTTCTACGAGCAGTACTTC. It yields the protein CASSLDSFYEQYF.

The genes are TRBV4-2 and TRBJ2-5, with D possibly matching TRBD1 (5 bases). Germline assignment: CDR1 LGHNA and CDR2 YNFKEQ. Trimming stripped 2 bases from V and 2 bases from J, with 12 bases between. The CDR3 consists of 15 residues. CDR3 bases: TGTGCCAGCAGCCAACTAGGGGCAGGGCAAGAGACCCAGTACTTC. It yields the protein CASSQLGAGQETQYF.

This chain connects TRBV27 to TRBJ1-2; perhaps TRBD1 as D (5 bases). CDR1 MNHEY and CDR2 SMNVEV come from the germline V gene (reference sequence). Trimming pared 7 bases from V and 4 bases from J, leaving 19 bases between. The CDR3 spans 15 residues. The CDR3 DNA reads TGTGCCAGCATGGGCGTGGGGGTTAACCCCTATGGCTACACCTTC. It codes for CASMGVGVNPYGYTF.

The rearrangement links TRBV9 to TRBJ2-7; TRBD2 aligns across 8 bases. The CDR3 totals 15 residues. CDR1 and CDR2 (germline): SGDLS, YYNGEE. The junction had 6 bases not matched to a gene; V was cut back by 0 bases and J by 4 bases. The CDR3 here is CASSVGGSGIYEQYF. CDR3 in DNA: TGTGCCAGCAGCGTAGGGGGTAGCGGGATTTACGAGCAGTACTTC.

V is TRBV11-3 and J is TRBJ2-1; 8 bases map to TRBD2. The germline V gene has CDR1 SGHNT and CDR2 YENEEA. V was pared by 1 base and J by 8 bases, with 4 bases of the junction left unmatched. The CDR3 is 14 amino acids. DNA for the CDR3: TGTGCCAGCAGCTTAGGCGGGGGGATCGATGAGCAGTTCTTC. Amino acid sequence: CASSLGGGIDEQFF.

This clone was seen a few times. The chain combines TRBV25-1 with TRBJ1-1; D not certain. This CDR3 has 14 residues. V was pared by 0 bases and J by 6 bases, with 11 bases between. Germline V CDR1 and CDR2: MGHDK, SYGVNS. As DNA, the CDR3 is TGTGCCAGCAGTGAATATAATGGGAGGCCTGAAGCTTTCTTT. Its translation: CASSEYNGRPEAFF. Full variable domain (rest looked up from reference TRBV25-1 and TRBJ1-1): EADIYQTPRYLVIGTGKKITLECSQTMGHDKMYWYQQDPGMELHLIHYSYGVNSTEKGDLSSESTVSRIRTEHFPLTLESARPSHTSQYLCASSEYNGRPEAFFGQGTRLTVV.

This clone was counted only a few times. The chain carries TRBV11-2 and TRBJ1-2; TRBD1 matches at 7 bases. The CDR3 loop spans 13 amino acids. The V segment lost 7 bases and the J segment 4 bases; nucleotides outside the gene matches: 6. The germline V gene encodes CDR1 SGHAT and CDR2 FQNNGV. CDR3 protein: CASTNRGGYGYTF. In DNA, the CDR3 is TGTGCCAGCACCAACAGGGGCGGCTATGGCTACACCTTC.

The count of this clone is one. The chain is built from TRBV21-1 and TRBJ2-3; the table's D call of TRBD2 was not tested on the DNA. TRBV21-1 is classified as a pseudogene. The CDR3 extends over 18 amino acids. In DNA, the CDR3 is TGTGCCAGCAGCAAAGCAGGAGCGGGTGTTTGTAGCACAGATACGCAGTATTTT. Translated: CASSKAGAGVCSTDTQYF.

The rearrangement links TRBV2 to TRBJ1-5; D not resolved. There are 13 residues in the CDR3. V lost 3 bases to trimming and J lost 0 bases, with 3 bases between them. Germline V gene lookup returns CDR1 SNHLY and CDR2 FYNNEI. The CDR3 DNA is TGTGCCAGCAGTGACTATAGCAATCAGCCCCAGCATTTT. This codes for CASSDYSNQPQHF.

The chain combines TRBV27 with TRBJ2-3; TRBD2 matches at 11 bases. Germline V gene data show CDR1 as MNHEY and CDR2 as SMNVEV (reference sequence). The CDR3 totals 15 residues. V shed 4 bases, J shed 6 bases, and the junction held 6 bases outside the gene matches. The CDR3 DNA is TGTGCCAGCAGTTCCTGGCGACTAGCGGGGGATACGCAGTATTTT. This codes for CASSSWRLAGDTQYF.

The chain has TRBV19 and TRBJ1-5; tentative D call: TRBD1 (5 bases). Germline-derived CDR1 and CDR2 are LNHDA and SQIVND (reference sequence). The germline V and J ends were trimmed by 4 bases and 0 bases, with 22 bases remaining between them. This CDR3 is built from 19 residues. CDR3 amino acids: CASSNLGGMGSYSNQPQHF. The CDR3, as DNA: TGTGCCAGTAGTAACCTGGGGGGGATGGGGAGTTATAGCAATCAGCCCCAGCATTTT.

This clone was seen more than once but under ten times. The CDR3 is CASSPYDTSSGNTIYF. The CDR3 DNA sequence: TGTGCCAGCTCACCCTATGACACATCTTCTGGAAACACCATATATTTT. The chain has TRBV18 and TRBJ1-3; D unresolved. Germline CDR1 KGHSH, CDR2 LQKENI. The CDR3 totals 16 residues. Trimming pared 3 bases from V and 1 base from J, leaving 13 bases between.

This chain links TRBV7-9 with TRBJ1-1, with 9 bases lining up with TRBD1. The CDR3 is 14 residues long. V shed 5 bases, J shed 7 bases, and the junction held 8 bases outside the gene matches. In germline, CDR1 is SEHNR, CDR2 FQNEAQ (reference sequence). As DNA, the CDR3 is TGTGCCAGCAGCCGCAACGCGGGACAGGGTGAAGCTTTCTTT. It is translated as CASSRNAGQGEAFF.

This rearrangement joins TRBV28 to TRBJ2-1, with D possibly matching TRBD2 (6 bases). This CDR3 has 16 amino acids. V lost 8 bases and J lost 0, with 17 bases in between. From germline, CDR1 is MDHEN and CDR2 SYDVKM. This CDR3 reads CASGGSGRSSYNEQFF. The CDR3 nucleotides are TGTGCCAGCGGAGGCTCGGGGAGGAGCTCCTACAATGAGCAGTTCTTC. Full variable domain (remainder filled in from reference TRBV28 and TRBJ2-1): DVKVTQSSRYLVKRTGEKVFLECVQDMDHENMFWYRQDPGLGLRLIYFSYDVKMKEKGDIPEGYSVSREKKERFSLILESASTNQTSMYLCASGGSGRSSYNEQFFGPGTRLTVL.

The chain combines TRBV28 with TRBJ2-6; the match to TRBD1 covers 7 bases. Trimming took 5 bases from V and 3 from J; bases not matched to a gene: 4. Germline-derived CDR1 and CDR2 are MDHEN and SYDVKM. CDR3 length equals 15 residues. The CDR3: CASSPQGNGANVLTF. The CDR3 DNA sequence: TGTGCCAGCAGTCCACAGGGGAATGGGGCCAACGTCCTGACTTTC.

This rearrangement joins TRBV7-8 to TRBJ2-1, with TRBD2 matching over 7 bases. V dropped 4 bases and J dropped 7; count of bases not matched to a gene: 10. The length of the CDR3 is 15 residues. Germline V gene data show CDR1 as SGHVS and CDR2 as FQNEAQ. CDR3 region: CASSSLGASGNEQFF. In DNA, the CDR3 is TGTGCCAGCAGCTCCTTAGGGGCTAGCGGTAATGAGCAGTTCTTC.

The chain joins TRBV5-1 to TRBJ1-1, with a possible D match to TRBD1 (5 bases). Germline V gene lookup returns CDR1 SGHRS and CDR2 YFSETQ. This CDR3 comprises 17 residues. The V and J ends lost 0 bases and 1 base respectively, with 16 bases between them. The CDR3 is CASSLAGGGQSNTEAFF. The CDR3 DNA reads TGCGCCAGCAGCTTGGCGGGGGGAGGGCAGTCGAACACTGAAGCTTTCTTT.